This T cell receptor beta chain is drawn from a study of control samples from healthy donors and cancer patients. Germline loops: CDR1 SGHTA, CDR2 FQGTGA. The CDR3 consists of 15 residues. The V and J ends lost 3 bases and 4 bases respectively, with 14 bases between them. The data were produced by immunoSEQ multiplex PCR, yet TCRdb's version contains in-frame clones alone and is incomplete. The sample has about 190,000 clones, roughly nine tenths seen once. This TCR derives from a young man in good health. This chain connects TRBV7-3 to TRBJ2-3; TRBD1 is a possible D gene (6 bases). Source material: blood. The CDR3 nucleotides read TGTGCCAGCAGCTTTGTTTCAGGGGCATCAGATACGCAGTATTTT. Translated: CASSFVSGASDTQYF. The full variable domain, in which reference TRBV7-3 and TRBJ2-3 provide the parts outside the CDR3, is GAGVSQTPSNKVTEKGKYVELRCDPISGHTALYWYRQSLGQGPEFLIYFQGTGAADDSGLPNDRFFAVRPEGSVSTLKIQRTERGDSAVYLCASSFVSGASDTQYFGPGTRLTVL.